One and the same sample provided the 28 T cell receptor beta chains below, sequenced in a study of identical twins. Using its own MiXCR run on the 5' RACE reads, TCRdb lists one record per CDR3 protein. Among 1.5 million to 2 million distinct CDR3 sequences, about 30% were seen once, and the ten largest hold more than 0.25%. Sequencing used cord blood. The receptors were gathered from a newborn girl in good health.

This clonotype has only a few counts. This sequence joins TRBV29-1 and TRBJ1-5; tentatively, D is TRBD1 (5 bases). V was cut by 4 bases and J by 0 bases, with 10 bases left in between. The CDR3 is 14 amino acids. Per the germline V gene, CDR1 is SQVTM and CDR2 is ANQGSEA. Here the CDR3 reads CSVGGDDSNQPQHF. CDR3 nucleotide sequence: TGCAGCGTTGGGGGCGATGATAGCAATCAGCCCCAGCATTTT. Using reference TRBV29-1 and TRBJ1-5 for the parts outside the CDR3, the full variable domain is SAVISQKPSRDICQRGTSLTIQCQVDSQVTMMFWYRQQPGQSLTLIATANQGSEATYESGFVIDKFPISRPNLTFSTLTVSNMSPEDSSIYLCSVGGDDSNQPQHFGDGTRLSIL.

CDR3 bases: TGTGCCAGCAGCTGGACTTTCAACACCGGGGAGCTGTTTTTT. Protein sequence: CASSWTFNTGELFF. V is TRBV7-8 and J is TRBJ2-2, with D tentatively TRBD2 (5 bases). Germline V gene data show CDR1 as SGHVS and CDR2 as FQNEAQ. The CDR3 covers 14 residues. Deletions cut 4 bases from V and 2 bases from J, with 8 bases between.

The V call is TRBV15, the J call TRBJ2-2, with TRBD1 identical over 9 bases. Looked up from germline, CDR1 is LNHNV and CDR2 is YYDKDF (reference sequence). The CDR3 totals 14 residues. The V gene end was trimmed by 10 bases and the J gene end by 6 bases; junction bases not matched to a gene: 9. CDR3 region: CANFRTGASGELFF. The CDR3, as DNA: TGTGCCAACTTCCGGACAGGGGCCTCCGGGGAGCTGTTTTTT.

V usage is TRBV25-1 and J usage is TRBJ1-2; TRBD1 matches 7 bases. Germline loops: CDR1 MGHDK, CDR2 SYGVNS. After removal of 5 bases from V and 2 bases from J, the junction contained 11 bases not matched to a gene. CDR3 length: 16 residues. CDR3 nucleotides: TGTGCCAGCAGTCGGGACAGTACCCTTGACAACTATGGCTACACCTTC. It yields the protein CASSRDSTLDNYGYTF.

J is TRBJ2-3 and V is TRBV5-1, with 7 bases lining up with TRBD1. J was trimmed by 2 bases and V by 3 bases; bases with no gene match: 6. CDR3 length: 15 amino acids. Germline CDR1 SGHRS, CDR2 YFSETQ. CDR3: CASSYGTVDTDTQYF. CDR3 sequence (DNA): TGCGCCAGCAGCTACGGGACAGTGGACACAGATACGCAGTATTTT. The complete variable domain, with remaining parts taken from reference TRBV5-1 and TRBJ2-3, reads KAGVTQTPRYLIKTRGQQVTLSCSPISGHRSVSWYQQTPGQGLQFLFEYFSETQRNKGNFPGRFSGRQFSNSRSEMNVSTLELGDSALYLCASSYGTVDTDTQYFGPGTRLTVL.

This clonotype has just a few counts. The chain recombines TRBV20-1 with TRBJ1-1; D remains ambiguous. The V end lost 0 bases, the J end lost 3 bases, and 20 bases lay between the germline ends. There are 17 residues in the CDR3. The germline V gene has CDR1 DFQATT and CDR2 SNEGSKA (reference sequence). The CDR3 DNA reads TGCAGTGCTAGAGACCCTTTTCCGGGGTTGGGTTACACTGAAGCTTTCTTT. This codes for CSARDPFPGLGYTEAFF.

CDR3 sequence (DNA): TGCAGTGCTAGTATTTGGTCGGGGGGGAGGACAGATACGCAGTATTTT. Its translation: CSASIWSGGRTDTQYF. V and J are TRBV20-1 and TRBJ2-3, with TRBD2 matching 8 bases. CDR1 DFQATT and CDR2 SNEGSKA come from the germline V gene (reference sequence). The CDR3 is made up of 16 amino acids. After removal of 3 bases from V and 3 bases from J, the junction contained 11 bases not matched to a gene.

The chain joins TRBV7-9 to TRBJ2-5; 7 nucleotides agree with TRBD2. The CDR3 is 15 residues long. Germline CDR1 reads SEHNR; CDR2 reads FQNEAQ (reference sequence). V lost 9 bases, J lost 7 bases, and 17 bases stayed unmatched. The CDR3 sequence is CASSNPGLSRGTQYF. CDR3 in DNA: TGTGCCAGTTCCAACCCGGGACTATCGCGGGGGACCCAGTACTTC.

The chain combines TRBV7-8 with TRBJ2-5; TRBD1 might be the D (6 bases). The J call may be mistaken, given a closer DNA end match to TRBJ2-7. This CDR3 is built from 16 residues. Germline CDR1 is SGHVS and CDR2 is FQNEAQ. In DNA, the CDR3 is TGTGCCAGCAGCTTAATCTCCGGCCAGGGGAGAGACGAGCAGTACTTC. Amino acids: CASSLISGQGRDEQYF.

Only a few counts were recorded for this clonotype. DNA for the CDR3: TGCGCCAGCAGCATCGGGACAGGGCAGAATCAGCCCCAGCATTTT. This translates into CASSIGTGQNQPQHF. The V gene is TRBV5-1, the J gene TRBJ1-5; 9 nucleotides match TRBD1. The CDR3 runs 15 residues. The junction had 6 bases not matched to a gene; V was cut back by 4 bases and J by 4 bases. Per germline, CDR1 SGHRS and CDR2 YFSETQ.

The chain carries TRBV2 and TRBJ2-7; 9 bases map to TRBD2. CDR1 is SNHLY and CDR2 is FYNNEI in the germline V gene. V shed 3 bases, J shed 1 base, and the junction held 7 bases outside the gene matches. The length of the CDR3 is 16 residues. The CDR3 is CASSDKRGAISYEQYF. The CDR3 nucleotides are TGTGCCAGCAGTGATAAGCGGGGGGCGATTTCCTACGAGCAGTACTTC.

The chain links TRBV10-3 to TRBJ2-3; 8 nucleotides match TRBD2. CDR1 is ENHRY, CDR2 SYGVKD, per germline. With V trimmed by 2 bases and J by 1 base, 2 bases remained unmatched. CDR3 length: 15 residues. The CDR3 nucleotides are TGTGCCATCAGTGAGAGGCGGGGGGGCACAGATACGCAGTATTTT. Translated, it gives CAISERRGGTDTQYF.

The chain links TRBV11-2 to TRBJ2-6; D uncertain. Deletions cut 0 bases from V and 0 bases from J, with 6 bases between. Germline values: CDR1 SGHAT, CDR2 FQNNGV. The CDR3 is 16 residues long. In DNA, the CDR3 is TGTGCCAGCAGCTTAGAAGGGAACTCTGGGGCCAACGTCCTGACTTTC. It is translated as CASSLEGNSGANVLTF.

A remark on this clonotype: A much larger clonotype is one base distant, so this may be a read error. This chain connects TRBV29-1 to TRBJ1-2; D is uncertain. Trimming pared 7 bases from V and 5 bases from J, leaving 17 bases between. CDR3 length: 13 residues. CDR1 and CDR2 from the germline V gene are SQVTM and ANQGSEA. The CDR3 coding sequence is TGCAGCGCCTTTTCGGGCATACCTTATGGCTACACCTTC. Translation: CSAFSGIPYGYTF.

This chain connects TRBV20-1 to TRBJ1-2; tentative D call: TRBD1 (6 bases). V shed 2 bases and J shed 5 bases, with 12 bases lying between them. This CDR3 is built from 13 residues. CDR1 is DFQATT and CDR2 is SNEGSKA in the germline V gene (reference sequence). CDR3 amino acids: CSARLPQGYGYTF. CDR3 nucleotide sequence: TGCAGTGCTAGACTACCCCAGGGGTATGGCTACACCTTC.

This clonotype was detected only a few times. J is TRBJ2-3 and V is TRBV24-1; 8 bases agree with TRBD2. From germline, CDR1 is KGHDR and CDR2 SFDVKD. This CDR3 is 16 amino acids long. Germline trimming cut 3 bases from V and 0 bases from J; bases unmatched to any gene: 4. CDR3 amino acids: CATSDPGTRSTDTQYF. As DNA, the CDR3 is TGTGCCACCAGTGATCCCGGGACTAGAAGCACAGATACGCAGTATTTT.

This chain uses TRBV6-6 with TRBJ2-4; 11 bases fit TRBD2. With the DNA end fitting TRBJ2-5 better, the J assignment may be wrong. The germline V gene encodes CDR1 MNHNY and CDR2 SVGAGI (reference sequence). This CDR3 has 17 amino acids. CDR3 region: CASNTHITTSGAETQYF. Here the CDR3 DNA reads TGTGCCAGCAACACCCACATTACGACTAGCGGGGCGGAGACCCAGTACTTC.

In this sample, this clonotype turned up a few times. The genes are TRBV19 and TRBJ2-7; a weak D match, TRBD1 (6 bases). Looked up from germline, CDR1 is LNHDA and CDR2 is SQIVND (reference sequence). The CDR3 consists of 13 residues. V dropped 6 bases and J dropped 3 bases, with 12 bases sitting between them. The CDR3 DNA sequence: TGTGCCAGTAGACAGGGACCTAACTACGAGCAGTACTTC. Translated, it gives CASRQGPNYEQYF.

V gene TRBV6-1 combines with J gene TRBJ2-7, with D possibly matching TRBD1 (6 bases). The V end was cut by 11 bases, the J end by 3 bases, with 11 bases between. The germline CDR1 and CDR2 sequences are MNHNS and SASEGT. This CDR3 comprises 11 residues. In DNA form, the CDR3 reads TGTGCCTCACAGGGTTACTACGAGCAGTACTTC. Protein: CASQGYYEQYF.

V and J are TRBV9 and TRBJ2-3, with D tentatively TRBD2 (5 bases). The length of the CDR3 is 15 residues. Germline V lookup: CDR1 SGDLS, CDR2 YYNGEE. V gave up 3 bases and J gave up 2 bases, with 13 bases separating them. The CDR3 DNA follows: TGTGCCAGCAGCGCAACACTAGTCCCCACAGATACGCAGTATTTT. Residues: CASSATLVPTDTQYF.

Of note for this clonotype: A junction end diverges from the germline sequence, so it may reflect a read error. The J gene is TRBJ2-7, the V gene TRBV4-2; 12 nucleotides match TRBD2. The CDR3 spans 16 residues. The germline V gene has CDR1 LGHNA and CDR2 YNFKEQ. The CDR3 DNA sequence: TGTGCCAGCAGCCTCCGGACTAGCGGGGCAAGGTATGAGCAGCACTTC. This translates into CASSLRTSGARYEQHF.

This sequence joins TRBV28 and TRBJ1-6; tentatively, D is TRBD1 (5 bases). The length of the CDR3 is 15 residues. Germline V gene data show CDR1 as MDHEN and CDR2 as SYDVKM. The V and J ends lost 1 base and 9 bases respectively, with 13 bases between them. The CDR3 coding sequence is TGTGCCAGCAGTTTATTTCCGGGCGGGGGTTCACCCCTCCACTTT. It yields the protein CASSLFPGGGSPLHF.

V gene TRBV6-6 combines with J gene TRBJ1-2; D gene unclear. Trimming took 8 bases from V and 7 from J, leaving 17 bases between them. The CDR3 is 13 amino acids. The germline gives CDR1 MNHNY, CDR2 SVGAGI (reference sequence). This CDR3 is CASSVRRAVGYTF. As DNA, the CDR3 is TGTGCCAGCTCAGTTCGGAGGGCGGTTGGCTACACCTTC.

The chain combines TRBV2 with TRBJ1-1, with D perhaps TRBD1 (6 bases). Per germline, CDR1 SNHLY and CDR2 FYNNEI. The CDR3 spans 14 residues. V lost 2 bases to trimming and J lost 1 base, with 8 bases between them. In DNA form, the CDR3 reads TGTGCCAGCAGTGAAACGGGGGCGAACACTGAAGCTTTCTTT. Its protein product is CASSETGANTEAFF.

The chain recombines TRBV21-1 with TRBJ1-2; the D segment call TRBD1 is taken from the table without a DNA check. TRBV21-1 is a listed pseudogene. The CDR3 runs 15 residues. CDR3: CASSKVGGANYGYTF. DNA for the CDR3: TGTGCCAGCAGCAAAGTTGGGGGGGCTAACTATGGCTACACCTTC.

Regarding this clonotype: At one end, the junction sequence differs from germline, possibly due to a read error. This rearrangement joins TRBV7-2 to TRBJ2-1, with 8 bases that match TRBD2. The germline gives CDR1 SGHTA, CDR2 FQGNSA. The CDR3 is 14 amino acids. The CDR3 bases are TGTGCCAGCAGCTTAATCGGGAGGGGAAATGGGCAGTTCTTC. Its translation is CASSLIGRGNGQFF.

This clonotype was seen more than once but under ten times. V gene TRBV7-9 combines with J gene TRBJ2-2; D unclear. Trimming took off 3 bases at V and 6 bases at J, with 8 bases between the two ends. CDR3 size: 13 residues. Germline loops: CDR1 SEHNR, CDR2 FQNEAQ (reference sequence). The CDR3 coding sequence is TGTGCCAGCAGCTTTAAGGGTGCCGGGGAGCTGTTTTTT. Translating gives CASSFKGAGELFF. Full variable domain (rest looked up from reference TRBV7-9 and TRBJ2-2): DTGVSQNPRHKITKRGQNVTFRCDPISEHNRLYWYRQTLGQGPEFLTYFQNEAQLEKSRLLSDRFSAERPKGSFSTLEIQRTEQGDSAMYLCASSFKGAGELFFGEGSRLTVL.

The chain uses TRBV20-1 and TRBJ2-7; possible D gene TRBD2, 5 bases. The V gene's germline CDR1 is DFQATT and CDR2 SNEGSKA (reference sequence). Between the trimmed V and J ends, which lost 7 bases and 0 bases, there was a span of 13 bases. This CDR3 has 13 residues. The CDR3 DNA reads as TGCAGTGTCGGGAAGGGAAGCTCCTACGAGCAGTACTTC. Translating gives CSVGKGSSYEQYF.